This T cell receptor (beta chain) was obtained from a study of shared clonotypes between healthy human individuals (dated by TCRdb to 2019 to 2021). Describing the broader study: Three men and a couple of women, aged 18 to 49 years, made up the cohort. Blood TCR repertoires of about 5 healthy adults were deeply sequenced to estimate repertoire size and the extent of clonotype sharing between individuals. Each donor's leukapheresis produced roughly between roughly 0.85 and 10 billion PBMCs. Different laboratories and diverse techniques were used to prepare libraries and sequence TCR repertoires, to increase sequencing depth and limit assay-specific biases. Findings and caveats that apply to the study as a whole: Pairwise subsampling indicated that sequencing depth was expected to affect the degree of clonotype sharing among donors. Sampling was restricted to blood, and TCR repertoires in tissues likely differ from the TCR repertoires found in blood. Because the study included only a small number of donors, the genetic and exposure-history diversity represented was limited.

Using the deep immunoSEQ assay, multiplex PCR amplified TCR CDR3 regions from genomic DNA. For each cell subset, the extracted genomic DNA was distributed evenly across all wells of several immunoSEQ 96-well plates, and each plate served as one replicate. For unsorted PBMC, each replicate PCR was loaded with approximately 320 ng genomic DNA, equivalent to roughly 31,000 T cell genomes. Genomic DNA from unsorted PBMC was sequenced over ten immunoSEQ deep assay plates. Purified libraries were measured with a Qubit 3.0 fluorometer, size-checked on a Bioanalyzer 2100, and measured again with the KAPA Library Quantification kit. Every immunoSEQ 96-well plate was sequenced on a dedicated single-read 150-cycle Illumina NextSeq 550 flow cell. As for the original processing: Because only junctional sequences without quality scores were contained in the immunoSEQ output, filtering matching that applied to full-length reads could not be performed. To assign V/J genes and CDR3, sequences were annotated using PyIR, a Python wrapper for IgBLAST v1.9, with IMGT germline references. Reads were removed for weak V/J assignments (E-value above 1e-6), missing CDR3, stop codons, out-of-frame junctions, or ambiguous translated residues. V3J clonotypes were defined as sequences sharing an identical inferred V gene, J gene, and CDR3 amino acid sequence. Percentage overlap between repertoires was calculated by dividing the number of shared unique clonotypes by the size of the smaller repertoire. Three approaches were used to assess repertoire richness: RTK rarefaction, the Chao1 estimator, and Recon v2.1 estimates of unobserved clonotypes. The clones in this table, taken by TCRdb from immuneACCESS, are in-frame only. Not every clone is retained; where verified, under half of the shortfall comes from an unresolved V gene, and the cause of the rest is unknown. For V, J and clone size, that table is used; D and trimming come from the DNA. The sample records around 450,000 clones, around 79% of which are singletons. Approximately 13% of the sample is held by the ten biggest clonotypes.

Trimming takes 1 base from V and 10 bases from J, and the germline ends sit 8 bases apart. Measured from the cysteine to the phenylalanine, the CDR3 is 11 residues long. Just CDR3 DNA is preserved here, 33 bases in frame from base 1. The germline V gene (reference sequence) supplies CDR1 DFQATT and CDR2 SNEGSKA. Comment on this clone: The antigen this receptor binds is unknown. The input lacks base qualities; no much larger clone sits a single base away.

The donors were healthy, HIV-negative adults with no recently reported acute infections or vaccinations. Every donor was a Caucasian adult residing in Nashville, Tennessee, USA. For unsorted samples, about 90 million PBMCs were counted and genomic DNA was extracted with the QIAamp DNA Blood Mini kit. After blood collection by leukapheresis, PBMCs were isolated using Ficoll-Histopaque density gradient centrifugation and then cryopreserved in the vapor phase of liquid nitrogen. The source material was PBMCs. This sequence uses TRBV20-1 and TRBJ2-1; possibly the D gene is TRBD2, per 6 matching bases. This receptor was taken from a woman between 40 and 50 years old in good health. Some clones in this sample may be carry-over from other donors' samples. The CDR3 loop reads CSARAGVEQFF. DNA sequence: TGCAGTGCTAGAGCGGGGGTGGAGCAGTTCTTC.